Each of the 22 T cell receptor beta chains below was sequenced from the same sample in a study of cytomegalovirus exposure and HLA in healthy donors. Some clones are missing from TCRdb's copy, which holds only in-frame ones; the method was immunoSEQ multiplex PCR. The table lists about 160,000 clones, 96% of them singletons. Sequencing used PBMCs. These receptors were obtained from a woman under 30 in good health and CMV-seronegative.

The chain recombines TRBV15 with TRBJ1-3; perhaps TRBD1 as D (6 bases). Trimming cost V 3 bases and J 2 bases, with 11 bases left between them. This CDR3 spans 15 amino acids. Per germline, CDR1 LNHNV and CDR2 YYDKDF (reference sequence). The CDR3 region is CATSSRGKAGNTIYF. The CDR3 nucleotides are TGTGCCACCAGCAGCAGGGGAAAAGCTGGAAACACCATATATTTT.

This clone appeared once. This chain joins TRBV18 and TRBJ1-1; D is unresolved. Trimming removed 2 bases at V and 0 bases at J, with 4 bases between. Germline-derived CDR1 and CDR2 are KGHSH and LQKENI. This CDR3 is 13 amino acids long. The DNA of the CDR3 is TGTGCCAGCTCACCAGCGGTGAACACTGAAGCTTTCTTT. Encoded protein: CASSPAVNTEAFF.

This clone was counted once. The V call is TRBV6-5, the J call TRBJ2-3; D is ambiguous. Per the germline V gene, CDR1 is MNHEY and CDR2 is SVGAGI. The V gene lost 0 bases and the J gene lost 8 bases, with 9 bases spanning the gap. This CDR3 region has 13 residues. CDR3 residues: CASSYSERSTQYF. The CDR3 DNA sequence: TGTGCCAGCAGTTACTCGGAAAGGAGTACGCAGTATTTT.

The rearrangement links TRBV19 to TRBJ1-5; D gene unclear. Between the trimmed V and J ends, which lost 7 bases and 4 bases, there was a span of 14 bases. This CDR3 is 14 amino acids long. Germline V gene data show CDR1 as LNHDA and CDR2 as SQIVND (reference sequence). As DNA, the CDR3 is TGTGCCAGTAAAAACGCGGGCCTAAATCAGCCCCAGCATTTT. Amino acids: CASKNAGLNQPQHF.

V gene TRBV4-1 combines with J gene TRBJ2-7; 8 bases are shared with TRBD1. The CDR3 length is 15 residues. V was pared by 2 bases and J by 5 bases, with 8 bases of the junction left unmatched. Germline CDR1 is MGHRA and CDR2 is YSYEKL. The CDR3 coding sequence is TGCGCCAGCAGCCAATTCGTGGACAGGGTCCACGAGCAGTACTTC. Protein: CASSQFVDRVHEQYF.

This clone was observed once. The chain combines TRBV6-1 with TRBJ2-1; D is perhaps TRBD2 (5 bases). Deletions cut 6 bases from V and 7 bases from J, with 19 bases between. CDR1 MNHNS and CDR2 SASEGT come from the germline V gene. The CDR3 runs 15 residues. The CDR3 region is CASRITSRYLNEQFF. For the CDR3, the DNA is TGTGCCAGCAGGATCACTAGTAGGTATTTAAATGAGCAGTTCTTC.

The V gene is TRBV11-3, the J gene TRBJ1-1; D remains unclear. CDR1 SGHNT and CDR2 YENEEA come from the germline V gene. This CDR3 region has 15 residues. V lost 1 base to trimming and J lost 1 base, with 10 bases between them. The CDR3 region is CASSLGGGSNTEAFF. The CDR3 coding sequence is TGTGCCAGCAGCTTAGGAGGAGGGTCGAACACTGAAGCTTTCTTT.

The chain employs TRBV6-5 and TRBJ2-6; D unresolved. CDR3 length: 14 amino acids. Germline V lookup: CDR1 MNHEY, CDR2 SVGAGI. V dropped 4 bases and J dropped 2 bases, with 6 bases sitting between them. CDR3 loop: CASSLAAGANVLTF. In DNA, the CDR3 is TGTGCCAGCAGTTTAGCCGCTGGGGCCAACGTCCTGACTTTC.

This chain uses TRBV4-1 with TRBJ1-6; perhaps TRBD1 as D (6 bases). Per the germline V gene, CDR1 is MGHRA and CDR2 is YSYEKL. This CDR3 has 16 residues. V gave up 6 bases and J gave up 10 bases, with 22 bases separating them. The DNA of the CDR3 is TGCGCCAGCAGTCCAACAGGGTACTCCAATTCCTCACCCCTCCACTTT. Protein product: CASSPTGYSNSSPLHF.

This sequence joins TRBV13 and TRBJ2-6, with D possibly matching TRBD2 (6 bases). The germline V gene has CDR1 PRHDT and CDR2 FYEKMQ (reference sequence). V was trimmed by 4 bases and J by 4 bases, leaving 11 bases between them. This CDR3 comprises 15 residues. Here the CDR3 DNA reads TGTGCCAGCAGCTGGGGGGTTTCGGGGGCCAACGTCCTGACTTTC. It specifies CASSWGVSGANVLTF.

The chain carries TRBV30 and TRBJ2-7; 7 bases are shared with TRBD1. V trimming: 3 bases; J trimming: 5 bases; junction bases outside the gene matches: 7. The CDR3 runs to 13 residues. Germline V gene lookup returns CDR1 GTSNPN and CDR2 SVGIG (reference sequence). CDR3 coding DNA: TGTGCCTGGAGCCCGACAGGGCCGCACGAGCAGTACTTC. It encodes CAWSPTGPHEQYF.

This chain links TRBV7-2 with TRBJ2-7; a possible D gene is TRBD1 (5 bases). Germline assignment: CDR1 SGHTA and CDR2 FQGNSA. The CDR3 totals 17 residues. V lost 1 base, J lost 2 bases, and 18 bases lay in between. The CDR3 nucleotides are TGTGCCAGCAGCTTAGTTGTCGTGGCAGGGATTGCCTACGAGCAGTACTTC. Amino acid sequence: CASSLVVVAGIAYEQYF.

The chain is built from TRBV4-3 and TRBJ2-7; 13 bases agree with TRBD2. Germline trimming cut 0 bases from V and 4 bases from J; bases unmatched to any gene: 6. Germline CDR1 and CDR2: LGHNA and YSLEER. The CDR3 spans 17 residues. Here the CDR3 DNA reads TGCGCCAGCAGCCAAGAATACGGACTAGCGGGAGTATACGAGCAGTACTTC. Its protein is CASSQEYGLAGVYEQYF.

The gene calls are TRBV6-5 and TRBJ2-1; D is unresolved. The germline V and J ends were trimmed by 5 bases and 2 bases, with 13 bases remaining between them. This CDR3 spans 15 amino acids. Germline lookup yields CDR1 MNHEY and CDR2 SVGAGI. For the CDR3, the DNA is TGTGCCAGCAGTACCGATGGCAGGACCTACAATGAGCAGTTCTTC. It translates to CASSTDGRTYNEQFF.

This chain joins TRBV5-4 and TRBJ2-3, with TRBD2 matching over 8 bases. J lost 0 bases, V lost 0 bases, and 0 bases had no gene match. This CDR3 is 15 amino acids long. Germline V gene sequence: CDR1 SGHNT, CDR2 YYREEE (reference sequence). CDR3 residues: CASSLGGGSTDTQYF. The DNA of the CDR3 is TGTGCCAGCAGCTTGGGCGGGGGGAGCACAGATACGCAGTATTTT.

The V call is TRBV4-1, the J call TRBJ1-1; D might be TRBD1 (5 bases). Germline loops: CDR1 MGHRA, CDR2 YSYEKL. The germline V and J ends were trimmed by 6 bases and 4 bases, with 15 bases remaining between them. The CDR3 covers 14 residues. The CDR3 here is CASRRAQGGTEAFF. The CDR3, as DNA: TGCGCCAGCAGGCGCGCCCAGGGTGGCACTGAAGCTTTCTTT.

V gene TRBV7-3 combines with J gene TRBJ2-3, with a possible D match to TRBD2 (6 bases). Germline CDR1 is SGHTA and CDR2 is FQGTGA. Trimming shortened V by 5 bases and J by 1 base, and 10 bases separated the two germline ends. This CDR3 is built from 14 residues. CDR3 amino acids: CASSVSGRTDTQYF. The CDR3 nucleotides read TGTGCCAGCAGCGTAAGCGGGCGCACAGATACGCAGTATTTT.

The chain employs TRBV7-9 and TRBJ1-3; D gene ambiguous. V was clipped by 2 bases and J by 0 bases, with 8 bases between them. This CDR3 comprises 15 residues. The germline V gene has CDR1 SEHNR and CDR2 FQNEAQ (reference sequence). The CDR3 bases are TGTGCCAGCAGCTTATTGGAGCACTCTGGAAACACCATATATTTT. Protein: CASSLLEHSGNTIYF. The full variable domain, with the rest looked up from reference TRBV7-9 and TRBJ1-3, is DTGVSQNPRHKITKRGQNVTFRCDPISEHNRLYWYRQTLGQGPEFLTYFQNEAQLEKSRLLSDRFSAERPKGSFSTLEIQRTEQGDSAMYLCASSLLEHSGNTIYFGEGSWLTVV.

This clone appeared a few times. The genes are TRBV27 and TRBJ2-1; 9 positions match TRBD1. This CDR3 has 14 amino acids. The J segment lost 7 bases and the V segment lost 6 bases, leaving 7 bases of the junction unmatched. CDR1 and CDR2 (germline): MNHEY, SMNVEV (reference sequence). The CDR3: CASRTGGGRNEQFF. The CDR3 nucleotides read TGTGCCAGCAGGACAGGGGGTGGAAGGAATGAGCAGTTCTTC.

The chain couples TRBV19 to TRBJ2-1; tentative D call: TRBD2 (6 bases). With 6 bases removed from V and 7 bases from J, the gap between germline ends came to 13 bases. Germline V gene data show CDR1 as LNHDA and CDR2 as SQIVND (reference sequence). CDR3 length: 13 residues. This chain's CDR3 is CASRPTGLNEQFF. The CDR3 coding sequence is TGTGCCAGTAGGCCGACCGGACTAAATGAGCAGTTCTTC. The complete variable domain, with remaining parts taken from reference TRBV19 and TRBJ2-1, reads DGGITQSPKYLFRKEGQNVTLSCEQNLNHDAMYWYRQDPGQGLRLIYYSQIVNDFQKGDIAEGYSVSREKKESFPLTVTSAQKNPTAFYLCASRPTGLNEQFFGPGTRLTVL.

The chain combines TRBV29-1 with TRBJ1-2, with D tentatively TRBD1 (6 bases). With 2 bases removed from V and 3 bases from J, the gap between germline ends came to 10 bases. Germline V CDR1 and CDR2: SQVTM, ANQGSEA. This CDR3 contains 13 residues. CDR3 nucleotide sequence: TGCAGCGTTGAAACAGGGAAGGACTATGGCTACACCTTC. This sequence encodes CSVETGKDYGYTF.

In this sample, this clone turned up once. This chain uses TRBV27 with TRBJ1-2, with D maybe TRBD1 (6 bases). The CDR3 extends over 15 amino acids. Per the germline V gene, CDR1 is MNHEY and CDR2 is SMNVEV (reference sequence). V was trimmed by 4 bases and J by 2 bases, leaving 14 bases between them. CDR3 nucleotide sequence: TGTGCCAGCAGTTCTCGGGGAAGGGGGAACTATGGCTACACCTTC. Its protein product is CASSSRGRGNYGYTF.